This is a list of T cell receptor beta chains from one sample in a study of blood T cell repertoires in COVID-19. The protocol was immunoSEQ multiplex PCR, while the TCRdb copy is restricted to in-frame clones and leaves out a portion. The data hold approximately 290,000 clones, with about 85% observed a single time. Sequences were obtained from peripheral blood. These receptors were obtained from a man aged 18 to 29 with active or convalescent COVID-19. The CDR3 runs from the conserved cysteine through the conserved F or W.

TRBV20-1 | CSASALAEWQETQYF
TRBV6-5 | CASRARASEQYF
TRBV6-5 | CTSRTGLREQYF
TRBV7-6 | CASSPRDNQETQYF
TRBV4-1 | CASSQDRGISYGYTF
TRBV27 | CASSLRLAGVGEQFF
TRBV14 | CASSQESWAPKNIQYF
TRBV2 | CASTLQGGRDTEAFF
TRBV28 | CASSPAGLTYEQYF
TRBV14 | CASSQDWRGSRNTIYF
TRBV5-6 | CASSLGDRGLGQPQHF
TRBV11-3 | CASSARQGRYDTF
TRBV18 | CASSPLNVGHYGYTF
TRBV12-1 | CASSPDRGLVYEQYF
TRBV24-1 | CATSVTGHHQPQHF
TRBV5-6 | CASSQSLAGKDQFF
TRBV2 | CASRREGNSGNTIYF
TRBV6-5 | CASLGGHQPQHF
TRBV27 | CASSRGLATSNTGELFF
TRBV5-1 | CASSLAGRGEQFF
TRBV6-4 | CASSEAGGTNTEAFF
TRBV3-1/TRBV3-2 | CASSISGTDFNQPQHF
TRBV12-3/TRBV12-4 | CASSPHYEQYF